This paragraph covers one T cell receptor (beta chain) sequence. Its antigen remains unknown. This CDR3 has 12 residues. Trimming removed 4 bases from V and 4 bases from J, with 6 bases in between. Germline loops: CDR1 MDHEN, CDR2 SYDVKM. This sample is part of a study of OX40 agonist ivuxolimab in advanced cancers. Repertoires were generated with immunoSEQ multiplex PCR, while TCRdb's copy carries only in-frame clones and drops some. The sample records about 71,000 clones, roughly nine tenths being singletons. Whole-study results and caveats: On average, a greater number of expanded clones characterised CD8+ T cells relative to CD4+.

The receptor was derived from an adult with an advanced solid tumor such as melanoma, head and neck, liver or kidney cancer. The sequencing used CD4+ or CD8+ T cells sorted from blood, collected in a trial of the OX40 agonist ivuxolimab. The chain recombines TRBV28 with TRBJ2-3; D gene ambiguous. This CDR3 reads CASSSLADTQYF. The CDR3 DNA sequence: TGTGCCAGCAGTTCCCTTGCAGATACGCAGTATTTT.